This is a list of T cell receptor beta chains from one sample in a study of blood T cell repertoires in COVID-19. The method was immunoSEQ multiplex PCR; TCRdb's version includes in-frame clones alone and lacks a portion of them. The profile shows 200,000 to 250,000 clones, about 83% of them singletons. Sequencing used peripheral blood. These receptors originate from a human donor in a cohort sampled during active COVID-19. Each CDR3 is given with its conserved first and last residue. Each record gives: D gene, clone size, J gene, V gene, CDR3 length, CDR3 protein, CDR3 DNA. D genes are given only for firm matches. Expanded clones are given a class, and other clones once, few, many or no size at all.

d_call: -; clone_size: -; j_call: TRBJ1-2; v_call: TRBV3-1/TRBV3-2; cdr3_length: 14; cdr3_aa: CASSQGSGSRGYTF; cdr3_nt: TGTGCCAGCAGCCAAGGGTCGGGATCTCGTGGCTACACCTTC
d_call: -; clone_size: -; j_call: TRBJ2-5; v_call: TRBV5-1; cdr3_length: 14; cdr3_aa: CASSYPTSEETQYF; cdr3_nt: TGCGCCAGCAGCTACCCGACTAGTGAGGAGACCCAGTACTTC
d_call: TRBD1; clone_size: once; j_call: TRBJ2-7; v_call: TRBV10-3; cdr3_length: 16; cdr3_aa: CAIRSPGEGAAYEQYF; cdr3_nt: TGTGCCATCAGATCCCCCGGAGAGGGGGCTGCCTACGAGCAGTACTTC
d_call: -; clone_size: -; j_call: TRBJ2-7; v_call: TRBV30; cdr3_length: 11; cdr3_aa: CAWSDIYEQYF; cdr3_nt: TGTGCCTGGAGTGACATCTACGAGCAGTACTTC
d_call: -; clone_size: -; j_call: TRBJ1-5; v_call: TRBV3-1/TRBV3-2; cdr3_length: 14; cdr3_aa: CASSPHGENQPQHF; cdr3_nt: TGTGCCAGCAGCCCCCACGGGGAAAATCAGCCCCAGCATTTT
d_call: TRBD1; clone_size: -; j_call: TRBJ1-1; v_call: TRBV7-2; cdr3_length: 15; cdr3_aa: CASSSPTGVGTEAFF; cdr3_nt: TGTGCCAGCAGCTCTCCGACAGGGGTGGGCACTGAAGCTTTCTTT
d_call: TRBD1; clone_size: -; j_call: TRBJ2-3; v_call: TRBV5-1; cdr3_length: 15; cdr3_aa: CASSRDRLSTDTQYF; cdr3_nt: TGCGCCAGCAGCCGGGACAGACTTAGCACAGATACGCAGTATTTT
d_call: -; clone_size: -; j_call: TRBJ1-6; v_call: TRBV3-1/TRBV3-2; cdr3_length: 17; cdr3_aa: CASSQDIQRTYNSPLHF; cdr3_nt: TGTGCCAGCAGCCAAGACATTCAGAGGACCTATAATTCACCCCTCCACTTT
d_call: -; clone_size: -; j_call: TRBJ2-1; v_call: TRBV5-1; cdr3_length: 15; cdr3_aa: CASSLEDLGADEQFF; cdr3_nt: TGCGCCAGCAGCTTGGAAGATTTGGGAGCGGATGAGCAGTTCTTC
d_call: -; clone_size: -; j_call: TRBJ2-5; v_call: TRBV19; cdr3_length: 15; cdr3_aa: CASSADSENPGTQYF; cdr3_nt: TGTGCCAGTAGTGCGGACAGCGAAAATCCGGGGACCCAGTACTTC
d_call: -; clone_size: -; j_call: TRBJ2-2; v_call: TRBV27; cdr3_length: 14; cdr3_aa: CASRTRWESGELFF; cdr3_nt: TGTGCCAGTAGGACCCGCTGGGAGTCCGGGGAGCTGTTTTTT
d_call: TRBD1; clone_size: -; j_call: TRBJ2-7; v_call: TRBV12-3/TRBV12-4; cdr3_length: 13; cdr3_aa: CASTGQGFSEQYF; cdr3_nt: TGTGCCAGCACGGGACAGGGGTTCTCCGAGCAGTACTTC
d_call: -; clone_size: -; j_call: TRBJ1-6; v_call: TRBV3-1/TRBV3-2; cdr3_length: 16; cdr3_aa: CASSPKKLGVNSPLHF; cdr3_nt: TGTGCCAGCAGCCCAAAAAAGCTCGGGGTTAATTCACCCCTCCACTTT
d_call: TRBD2; clone_size: -; j_call: TRBJ2-1; v_call: TRBV3-1/TRBV3-2; cdr3_length: 14; cdr3_aa: CASSLAGVANEQFF; cdr3_nt: TGTGCCAGCAGCCTAGCGGGAGTGGCGAATGAGCAGTTCTTC
d_call: TRBD1; clone_size: -; j_call: TRBJ2-7; v_call: TRBV11-2; cdr3_length: 14; cdr3_aa: CASSPLRDRGEQYF; cdr3_nt: TGTGCCAGCAGCCCCCTTCGTGACAGGGGGGAGCAGTACTTC
d_call: TRBD1; clone_size: -; j_call: TRBJ1-4; v_call: TRBV5-6; cdr3_length: 15; cdr3_aa: CASSLGQGGGEKLFF; cdr3_nt: TGTGCCAGCAGCTTGGGACAGGGAGGCGGTGAAAAACTGTTTTTT
d_call: TRBD2; clone_size: -; j_call: TRBJ2-1; v_call: TRBV11-2; cdr3_length: 17; cdr3_aa: CASSLVVAGAPYNEQFF; cdr3_nt: TGTGCCAGCAGCTTAGTGGTAGCGGGAGCCCCCTACAATGAGCAGTTCTTC
d_call: -; clone_size: -; j_call: TRBJ2-3; v_call: TRBV6-5; cdr3_length: 12; cdr3_aa: CASSRGTDTQYF; cdr3_nt: TGTGCCAGCAGTAGGGGGACAGATACGCAGTATTTT
d_call: TRBD2; clone_size: -; j_call: TRBJ2-3; v_call: TRBV19; cdr3_length: 17; cdr3_aa: CASSARPGLAGTDTQYF; cdr3_nt: TGTGCCAGTAGTGCTCGCCCGGGACTAGCGGGCACAGATACGCAGTATTTT
d_call: -; clone_size: -; j_call: TRBJ1-2; v_call: TRBV30; cdr3_length: 13; cdr3_aa: CASPGKAGYGYTF; cdr3_nt: TGTGCCTCCCCAGGTAAAGCGGGGTATGGCTACACCTTC
d_call: TRBD1; clone_size: once; j_call: TRBJ2-7; v_call: TRBV6-5; cdr3_length: 13; cdr3_aa: CASSSNRGYEQYF; cdr3_nt: TGTGCCAGCAGTTCTAACAGGGGATACGAGCAGTACTTC
d_call: -; clone_size: -; j_call: TRBJ1-4; v_call: TRBV5-1; cdr3_length: 17; cdr3_aa: CASSLEVQVFHNEKLFF; cdr3_nt: TGCGCCAGCAGCTTGGAAGTCCAGGTCTTCCATAATGAAAAACTGTTTTTT
d_call: -; clone_size: few; j_call: TRBJ1-1; v_call: TRBV18; cdr3_length: 15; cdr3_aa: CASSTTQDRNTEAFF; cdr3_nt: TGTGCCAGCTCAACCACCCAGGATAGGAACACTGAAGCTTTCTTT
d_call: -; clone_size: once; j_call: TRBJ2-3; v_call: TRBV28; cdr3_length: 13; cdr3_aa: CASSTQITDTQYF; cdr3_nt: TGTGCCAGCAGCACCCAGATCACAGATACGCAGTATTTT
d_call: TRBD1; clone_size: -; j_call: TRBJ1-4; v_call: TRBV6-1; cdr3_length: 16; cdr3_aa: CASSAPLTGGNEKLFF; cdr3_nt: TGTGCCAGCAGTGCCCCACTCACAGGGGGGAATGAAAAACTGTTTTTT
d_call: TRBD1; clone_size: -; j_call: TRBJ1-2; v_call: TRBV24-1; cdr3_length: 11; cdr3_aa: CATYGQGSYTF; cdr3_nt: TGTGCCACCTACGGACAGGGAAGCTACACCTTC